A single sample gave rise to the 5 T cell receptor beta chains below, sequenced in a study of circulating and synovial CD4+ cells in juvenile arthritis. The data were produced by immunoSEQ multiplex PCR, yet TCRdb's version contains in-frame clones alone and is incomplete. The sample lists fewer than 35,000 clones, about 94% occurring once. The sample comprised CD4+ T cells from blood. These TCRs come from a human donor with juvenile idiopathic arthritis.

The chain joins TRBV29-1 to TRBJ2-7, with 9 bases identical to TRBD1. Germline V gives CDR1 SQVTM, CDR2 ANQGSEA. The CDR3 extends over 13 amino acids. The V segment lost 4 bases and the J segment 8 bases; nucleotides outside the gene matches: 9. The CDR3 nucleotides are TGCAGCGTTGTCGGGGACAGGGCCGGGCAGCAGTACTTC. Translated: CSVVGDRAGQQYF.

The chain joins TRBV10-3 to TRBJ2-7; D gene uncertain. V lost 0 bases to trimming and J lost 6 bases, with 9 bases between them. CDR1 and CDR2 (germline): ENHRY, SYGVKD. This CDR3 comprises 13 residues. CDR3 sequence: CAISESSSREQYF. In nucleotides, the CDR3 is TGTGCCATCAGTGAGTCGAGTTCTCGCGAGCAGTACTTC.

The genes are TRBV27 and TRBJ1-4, with D maybe TRBD1 (5 bases). V was clipped by 1 base and J by 7 bases, with 19 bases between them. Germline CDR1 reads MNHEY; CDR2 reads SMNVEV (reference sequence). This CDR3 spans 17 amino acids. The CDR3 region is CASSLYPLQGRGEKLFF. Here the CDR3 DNA reads TGTGCCAGCAGTTTATACCCCCTTCAGGGAAGAGGTGAAAAACTGTTTTTT.

The chain employs TRBV6-1 and TRBJ2-3, with D tentatively TRBD2 (6 bases). CDR1 is MNHNS and CDR2 is SASEGT in the germline V gene. Between the trimmed V and J ends, which lost 2 bases and 5 bases, there was a span of 11 bases. The CDR3 consists of 14 residues. The DNA for the CDR3 is TGTGCCAGCAGTGAACGGGGGAGCGTAGATACGCAGTATTTT. This translates into CASSERGSVDTQYF.

The rearrangement joins TRBV5-1 to TRBJ2-3; 9 nucleotides agree with TRBD1. CDR3 length: 17 residues. Germline trimming cut 7 bases from V and 2 bases from J; bases unmatched to any gene: 14. Germline-derived CDR1 and CDR2 are SGHRS and YFSETQ. The CDR3 DNA reads as TGCGCCAGCGAAACAGGGGGCTGGGCGGGATTCACAGATACGCAGTATTTT. As protein: CASETGGWAGFTDTQYF.